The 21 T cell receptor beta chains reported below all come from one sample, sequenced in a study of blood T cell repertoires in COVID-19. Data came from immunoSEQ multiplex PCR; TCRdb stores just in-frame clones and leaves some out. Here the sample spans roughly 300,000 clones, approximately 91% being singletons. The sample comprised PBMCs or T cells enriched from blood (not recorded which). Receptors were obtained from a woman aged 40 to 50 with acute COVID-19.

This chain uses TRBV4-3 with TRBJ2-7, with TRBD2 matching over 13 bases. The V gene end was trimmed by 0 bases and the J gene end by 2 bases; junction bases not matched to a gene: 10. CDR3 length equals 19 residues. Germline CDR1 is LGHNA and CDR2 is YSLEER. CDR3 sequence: CASSQELAGGLQGTYEQYF. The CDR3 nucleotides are TGCGCCAGCAGCCAAGAACTAGCGGGAGGGCTCCAGGGAACCTACGAGCAGTACTTC.

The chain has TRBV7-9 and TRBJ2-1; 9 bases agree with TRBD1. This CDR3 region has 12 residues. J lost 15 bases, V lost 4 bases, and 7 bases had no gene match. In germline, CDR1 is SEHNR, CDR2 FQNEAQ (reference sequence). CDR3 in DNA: TGTGCCAGCAGCTCGGACAGGGGAGTTTGGTTCTTC. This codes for CASSSDRGVWFF.

The chain's CDR3 is CASSPTGVYGYTF. The DNA for the CDR3 is TGTGCCAGCAGCCCGACAGGGGTCTATGGCTACACCTTC. The chain combines TRBV7-9 with TRBJ1-2; TRBD1 matches 8 bases. CDR1 and CDR2 from the germline V gene are SEHNR and FQNEAQ (reference sequence). V gave up 5 bases and J gave up 4 bases; unmatched junction bases: 3. This CDR3 is built from 13 residues.

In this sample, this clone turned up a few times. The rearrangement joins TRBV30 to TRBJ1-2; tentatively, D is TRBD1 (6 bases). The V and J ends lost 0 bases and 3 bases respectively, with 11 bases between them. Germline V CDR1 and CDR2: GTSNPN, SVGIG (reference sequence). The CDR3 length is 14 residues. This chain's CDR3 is CAWSVGQGYYGYTF. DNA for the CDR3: TGTGCCTGGAGTGTAGGGCAGGGGTACTATGGCTACACCTTC.

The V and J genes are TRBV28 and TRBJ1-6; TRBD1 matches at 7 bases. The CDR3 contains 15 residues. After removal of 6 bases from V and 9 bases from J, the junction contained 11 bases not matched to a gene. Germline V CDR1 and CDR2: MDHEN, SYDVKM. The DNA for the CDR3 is TGTGCCAGCAGCTCAGCGTCAGGGGGACTTTCACCCCTCCACTTT. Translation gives CASSSASGGLSPLHF.

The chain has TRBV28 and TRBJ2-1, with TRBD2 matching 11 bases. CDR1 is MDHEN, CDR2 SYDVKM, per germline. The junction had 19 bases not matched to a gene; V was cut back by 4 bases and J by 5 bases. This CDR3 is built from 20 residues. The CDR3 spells CASSSPLTSGVVNFHNEQFF. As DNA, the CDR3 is TGTGCCAGCAGTTCACCCCTGACTAGCGGGGTAGTCAATTTCCACAATGAGCAGTTCTTC.

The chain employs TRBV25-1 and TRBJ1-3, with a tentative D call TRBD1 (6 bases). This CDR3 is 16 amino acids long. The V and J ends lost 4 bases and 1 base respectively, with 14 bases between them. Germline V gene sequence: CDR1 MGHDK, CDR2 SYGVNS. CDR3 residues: CASSGRTEGSGNTIYF. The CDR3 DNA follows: TGTGCCAGCAGTGGCAGGACAGAAGGGTCTGGAAACACCATATATTTT.

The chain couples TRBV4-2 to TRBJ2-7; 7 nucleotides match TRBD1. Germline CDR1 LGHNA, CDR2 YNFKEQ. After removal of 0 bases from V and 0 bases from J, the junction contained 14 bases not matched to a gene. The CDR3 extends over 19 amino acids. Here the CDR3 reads CASSQDNPEGAYFSYEQYF. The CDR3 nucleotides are TGTGCCAGCAGCCAAGATAACCCCGAGGGGGCCTACTTCTCCTACGAGCAGTACTTC.

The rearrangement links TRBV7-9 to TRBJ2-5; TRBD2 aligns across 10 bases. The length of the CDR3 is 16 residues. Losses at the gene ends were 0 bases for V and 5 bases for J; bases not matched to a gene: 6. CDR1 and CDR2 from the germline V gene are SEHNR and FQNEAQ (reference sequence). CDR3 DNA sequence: TGTGCCAGCAGCTTAGCGCAGCTAGCGGGAGCGGAGACCCAGTACTTC. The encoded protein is CASSLAQLAGAETQYF.

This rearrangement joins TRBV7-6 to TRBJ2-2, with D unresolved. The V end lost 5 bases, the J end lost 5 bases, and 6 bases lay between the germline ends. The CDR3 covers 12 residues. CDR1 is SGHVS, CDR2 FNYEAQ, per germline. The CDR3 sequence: CASSRRTGELFF. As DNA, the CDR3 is TGTGCCAGCAGCCGGAGAACCGGGGAGCTGTTTTTT.

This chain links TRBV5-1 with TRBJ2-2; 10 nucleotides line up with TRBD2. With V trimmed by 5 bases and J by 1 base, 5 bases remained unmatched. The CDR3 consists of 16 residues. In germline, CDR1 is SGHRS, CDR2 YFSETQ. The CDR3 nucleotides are TGCGCCAGCAGGGACACTAGCGGGGTGAACACCGGGGAGCTGTTTTTT. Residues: CASRDTSGVNTGELFF.

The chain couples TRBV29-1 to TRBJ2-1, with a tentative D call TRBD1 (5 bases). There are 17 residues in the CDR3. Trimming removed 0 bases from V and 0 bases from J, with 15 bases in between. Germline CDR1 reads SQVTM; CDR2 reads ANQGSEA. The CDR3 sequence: CSVEEAGQGSSYNEQFF. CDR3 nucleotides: TGCAGCGTTGAAGAGGCAGGGCAGGGTAGCTCCTACAATGAGCAGTTCTTC.

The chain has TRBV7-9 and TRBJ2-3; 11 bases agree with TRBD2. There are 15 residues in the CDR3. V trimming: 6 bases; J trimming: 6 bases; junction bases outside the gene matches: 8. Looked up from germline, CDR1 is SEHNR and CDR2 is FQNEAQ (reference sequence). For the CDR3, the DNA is TGTGCCAGCAGGGTCGATAGCGGGAGGGCCGATACGCAGTATTTT. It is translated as CASRVDSGRADTQYF.

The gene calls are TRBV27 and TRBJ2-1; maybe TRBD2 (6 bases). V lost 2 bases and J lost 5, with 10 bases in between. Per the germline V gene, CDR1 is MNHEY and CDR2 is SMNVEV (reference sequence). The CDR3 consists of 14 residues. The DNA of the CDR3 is TGTGCCAGCAGTTTACGGGGGACGAACAATGAGCAGTTCTTC. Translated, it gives CASSLRGTNNEQFF.

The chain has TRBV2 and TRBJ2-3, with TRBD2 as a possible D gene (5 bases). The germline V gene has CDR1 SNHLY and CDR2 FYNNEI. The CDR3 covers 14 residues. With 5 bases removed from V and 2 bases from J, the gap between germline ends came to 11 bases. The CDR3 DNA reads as TGTGCCAGCAGTATCAGGAGGAACACAGATACGCAGTATTTT. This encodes CASSIRRNTDTQYF.

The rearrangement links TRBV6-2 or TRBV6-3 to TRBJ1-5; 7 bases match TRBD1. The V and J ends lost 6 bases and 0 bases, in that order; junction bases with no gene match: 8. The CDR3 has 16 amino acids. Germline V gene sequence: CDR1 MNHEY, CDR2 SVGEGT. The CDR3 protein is CASSDAGTDSNQPQHF. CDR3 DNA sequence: TGTGCCAGCAGCGACGCCGGGACAGATAGCAATCAGCCCCAGCATTTT.

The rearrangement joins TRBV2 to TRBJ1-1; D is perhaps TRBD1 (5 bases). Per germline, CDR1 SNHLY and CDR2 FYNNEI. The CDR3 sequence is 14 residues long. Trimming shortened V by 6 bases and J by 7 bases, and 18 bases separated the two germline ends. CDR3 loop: CASRVLSGGDEAFF. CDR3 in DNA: TGTGCCAGCAGAGTACTCTCCGGGGGTGATGAAGCTTTCTTT.

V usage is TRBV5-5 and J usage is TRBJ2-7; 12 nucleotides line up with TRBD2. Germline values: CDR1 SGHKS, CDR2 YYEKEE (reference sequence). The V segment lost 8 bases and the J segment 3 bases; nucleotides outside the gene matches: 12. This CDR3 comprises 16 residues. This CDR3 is CASQRVTSGSFYEQYF. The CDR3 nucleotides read TGTGCCAGTCAACGGGTGACTAGCGGGAGTTTCTACGAGCAGTACTTC.

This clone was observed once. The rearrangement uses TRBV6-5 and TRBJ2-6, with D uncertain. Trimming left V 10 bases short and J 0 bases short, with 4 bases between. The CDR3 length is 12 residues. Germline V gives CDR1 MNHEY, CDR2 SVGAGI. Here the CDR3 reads CATISGANVLTF. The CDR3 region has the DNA TGTGCCACCATCTCTGGGGCCAACGTCCTGACTTTC.

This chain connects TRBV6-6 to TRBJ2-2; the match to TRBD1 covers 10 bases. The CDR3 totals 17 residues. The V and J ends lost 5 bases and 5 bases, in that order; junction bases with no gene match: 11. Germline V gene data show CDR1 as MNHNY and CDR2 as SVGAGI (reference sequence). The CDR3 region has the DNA TGTGCCAGCAGTCGCCTCCTGGGACAGGGGAGAACCGGGGAGCTGTTTTTT. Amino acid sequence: CASSRLLGQGRTGELFF.

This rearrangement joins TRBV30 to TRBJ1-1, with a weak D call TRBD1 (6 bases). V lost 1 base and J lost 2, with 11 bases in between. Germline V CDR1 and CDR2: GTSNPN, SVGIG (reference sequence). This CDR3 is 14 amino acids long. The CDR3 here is CAWSAGTSNTEAFF. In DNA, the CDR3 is TGTGCCTGGAGTGCCGGGACAAGTAACACTGAAGCTTTCTTT.